This T cell receptor beta chain was retrieved from a study of neurological immune-mediated disorders. Findings and limits, study-wide: The highest TCR clonal expansion occurred in HTLV-1-associated myelopathy; multiple sclerosis fell below healthy controls.

As for the cDNA, it was generated by 5'RACE with 10-nucleotide random UMIs. The output of every sequencing run exceeded 180 million TCR-beta sequences, derived from 15-18 subjects. TCRdb analysed the 5' RACE reads with MiXCR anew, one entry per CDR3 protein. Here the sample spans about 21,000 distinct CDR3 sequences, around 6.2% being singletons. Germline V CDR1 and CDR2: SGHVS, FNYEAQ. This CDR3 is built from 14 residues. The V gene lost 2 bases and the J gene lost 4 bases, with 11 bases spanning the gap. This clonotype was detected ten times or more. Its antigen is as yet unknown. V gene TRBV7-6 combines with J gene TRBJ1-1; no clear D gene. Material for sequencing was CD8+ T cells from blood. The clonotype was recovered from a man younger than 30 in good health. The CDR3: CASSLKGYGTEAFF. The CDR3, as DNA: TGTGCCAGCAGCTTAAAAGGTTACGGCACTGAAGCTTTCTTT. Full variable domain (missing parts from reference TRBV7-6 and TRBJ1-1): GAGVSQSPRYKVTKRGQDVALRCDPISGHVSLYWYRQALGQGPEFLTYFNYEAQQDKSGLPNDRFSAERPEGSISTLTIQRTEQRDSAMYRCASSLKGYGTEAFFGQGTRLTVV.